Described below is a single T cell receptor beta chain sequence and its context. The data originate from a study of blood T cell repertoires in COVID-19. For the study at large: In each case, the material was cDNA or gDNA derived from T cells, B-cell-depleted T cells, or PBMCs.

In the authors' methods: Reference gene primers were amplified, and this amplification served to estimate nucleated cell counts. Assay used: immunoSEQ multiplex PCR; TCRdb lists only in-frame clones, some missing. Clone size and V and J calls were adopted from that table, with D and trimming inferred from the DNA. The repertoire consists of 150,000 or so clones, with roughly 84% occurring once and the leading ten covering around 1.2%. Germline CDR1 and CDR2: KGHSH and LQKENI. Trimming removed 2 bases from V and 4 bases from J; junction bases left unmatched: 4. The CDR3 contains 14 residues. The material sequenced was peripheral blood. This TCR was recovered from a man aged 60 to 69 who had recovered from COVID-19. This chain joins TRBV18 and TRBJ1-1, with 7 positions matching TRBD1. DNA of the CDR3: TGTGCCAGCTCACCAGACAGGGACATCACTGAAGCTTTCTTT. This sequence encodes CASSPDRDITEAFF.